A selection of T cell receptor beta chains follows, all from one sample in a study of shared T cell receptors in the human thymus. TCRdb's copy holds only in-frame clones and misses some; the assay was immunoSEQ multiplex PCR. The table shows about 400,000 clones, with roughly 94% occurring only once. Specimen: thymocytes. All receptors come from a human donor. The CDR3 runs from the conserved cysteine through the conserved F or W. A D gene is named only where the DNA matches it firmly. Not all rows give a size; the values are once, few, many and, for expanded clones, a class.

CDR3: CASSLSTGREQYF; DNA: TGTGCCAGCAGCTTGAGTACAGGGCGCGAGCAGTACTTC; J: TRBJ2-7; V: TRBV5-8; D: NA; size: NA
CDR3: CASSSRTGTGEHTDTQYF; DNA: TGCGCCAGCAGCTCCCGGACCGGGACAGGGGAACATACAGATACGCAGTATTTT; J: TRBJ2-3; V: TRBV5-1; D: TRBD1; size: NA
CDR3: CASSPPRTSGRAPDTQYF; DNA: TGTGCCAGCTCACCACCCCGGACTAGCGGGAGGGCCCCCGATACGCAGTATTTT; J: TRBJ2-3; V: TRBV18; D: TRBD2; size: NA
CDR3: CASSLITSYEQYF; DNA: TGTGCCAGCAGCTTGATAACGTCCTACGAGCAGTACTTC; J: TRBJ2-7; V: TRBV5-8; D: NA; size: NA
CDR3: CASSETYRGIQPQHF; DNA: TGCGCCAGCAGTGAGACGTACAGGGGGATTCAGCCCCAGCATTTT; J: TRBJ1-5; V: TRBV10-2; D: TRBD1; size: once
CDR3: CASSRRSGTRNYGYTF; DNA: TGTGCCAGCAGTCGACGATCCGGGACTAGGAACTATGGCTACACCTTC; J: TRBJ1-2; V: TRBV28; D: NA; size: NA
CDR3: CASILHRERTKNTEAFF; DNA: TGCGCCAGCATCCTACACCGGGAGAGGACTAAGAACACTGAAGCTTTCTTT; J: TRBJ1-1; V: TRBV10-2; D: NA; size: NA
CDR3: CASSQVGGTPTGELFF; DNA: TGTGCCAGCAGCCAAGTAGGCGGGACTCCCACCGGGGAGCTGTTTTTT; J: TRBJ2-2; V: TRBV4-2; D: NA; size: NA
CDR3: CASSVERGNEQFF; DNA: TGTGCCAGCAGCGTAGAAAGGGGTAATGAGCAGTTCTTC; J: TRBJ2-1; V: TRBV9; D: NA; size: NA
CDR3: CASLGLAGHNEQFF; DNA: TGTGCCAGTCTTGGACTAGCGGGCCACAATGAGCAGTTCTTC; J: TRBJ2-1; V: TRBV19; D: TRBD2; size: once
CDR3: CASSASNQGGPYNEQFF; DNA: TGTGCCAGCAGCGCGAGTAATCAAGGAGGGCCGTACAATGAGCAGTTCTTC; J: TRBJ2-1; V: TRBV9; D: NA; size: NA
CDR3: CASSESGKSYEQYF; DNA: TGCGCCAGCAGTGAGAGCGGAAAGTCCTACGAGCAGTACTTC; J: TRBJ2-7; V: TRBV10-1; D: NA; size: NA
CDR3: CASSQEAGAVDQPQHF; DNA: TGCGCCAGCAGCCAAGAAGCAGGGGCTGTAGATCAGCCCCAGCATTTT; J: TRBJ1-5; V: TRBV4-3; D: NA; size: NA
CDR3: CASSAGFAAKHF; DNA: TGTGCCAGCAGTGCGGGGTTTGCAGCAAAGCATTTT; J: TRBJ1-5; V: TRBV28; D: NA; size: NA
CDR3: CASSQSAGAGANVLTF; DNA: TGCGCCAGCAGCCAGTCCGCAGGGGCTGGGGCCAACGTCCTGACTTTC; J: TRBJ2-6; V: TRBV4-3; D: NA; size: NA
CDR3: CASSPRLAGGNEQFF; DNA: TGTGCCAGTAGTCCCCGACTAGCGGGAGGCAATGAGCAGTTCTTC; J: TRBJ2-1; V: TRBV19; D: TRBD2; size: NA
CDR3: CAISGTRSYEQYF; DNA: TGTGCCATCAGCGGGACACGGTCCTACGAGCAGTACTTC; J: TRBJ2-7; V: TRBV10-3; D: NA; size: NA
CDR3: CASSQGGGALLPPPPKNEQFF; DNA: TGTGCCAGCAGCCAAGGGGGTGGTGCACTACTACCTCCGCCTCCCAAGAATGAGCAGTTCTTC; J: TRBJ2-1; V: TRBV14; D: NA; size: NA
CDR3: CASSPRGWVIGYTF; DNA: TGCGCCAGCAGCCCGCGTGGATGGGTAATTGGCTACACCTTC; J: TRBJ1-2; V: TRBV4-1; D: NA; size: few
CDR3: CASSPSGRDTDTQYF; DNA: TGTGCCAGCAGTCCTAGCGGGAGGGACACAGATACGCAGTATTTT; J: TRBJ2-3; V: TRBV13; D: TRBD2; size: once
CDR3: CAWSAWGEETQYF; DNA: TGTGCCTGGAGTGCATGGGGGGAAGAGACCCAGTACTTC; J: TRBJ2-5; V: TRBV30; D: NA; size: NA
CDR3: CAIREKGYEQYF; DNA: TGTGCCATCCGGGAGAAAGGGTACGAGCAGTACTTC; J: TRBJ2-7; V: TRBV10-3; D: NA; size: once
CDR3: CASSNADRVQVGEQYF; DNA: TGTGCCAGTAGTAACGCAGACAGGGTTCAGGTGGGCGAGCAGTACTTC; J: TRBJ2-7; V: TRBV19; D: TRBD1; size: NA
CDR3: CATLNGSILSYNEQFF; DNA: TGTGCCACCCTTAATGGGAGCATTCTGTCCTACAATGAGCAGTTCTTC; J: TRBJ2-1; V: TRBV15; D: NA; size: NA
CDR3: CASSHRLDSGLAGGRSYEQYF; DNA: TGCGCCAGCAGCCACAGATTGGACAGCGGACTAGCGGGAGGAAGATCCTACGAGCAGTACTTC; J: TRBJ2-7; V: TRBV4-1; D: TRBD2; size: NA
CDR3: CASRREVPSSTDTQYF; DNA: TGTGCCAGCAGGCGTGAAGTACCTTCTAGCACAGATACGCAGTATTTT; J: TRBJ2-3; V: TRBV28; D: NA; size: NA
CDR3: CASSPLQNYGYTF; DNA: TGTGCCAGCAGCCCTCTCCAAAACTATGGCTACACCTTC; J: TRBJ1-2; V: TRBV28; D: NA; size: NA
CDR3: CASQNGVTSEGVGYTF; DNA: TGCGCCAGCCAAAACGGGGTCACCTCCGAGGGTGTTGGCTACACCTTC; J: TRBJ1-2; V: TRBV4-3; D: NA; size: NA
CDR3: CASSIRTSAKSYEQYF; DNA: TGTGCCAGTAGTATAAGGACTAGCGCGAAATCCTACGAGCAGTACTTC; J: TRBJ2-7; V: TRBV19; D: TRBD2; size: NA
CDR3: CASSVVEPGGTANTGELFF; DNA: TGTGCCAGCAGCGTAGTGGAGCCCGGGGGTACCGCGAACACCGGGGAGCTGTTTTTT; J: TRBJ2-2; V: TRBV9; D: NA; size: NA
CDR3: CASSDRVTYEQYF; DNA: TGCGCCAGCAGTGACAGGGTTACCTACGAGCAGTACTTC; J: TRBJ2-7; V: TRBV10-1; D: NA; size: few
CDR3: CASNPALAPYEQYF; DNA: TGTGCCAGCAACCCCGCCCTAGCGCCCTACGAGCAGTACTTC; J: TRBJ2-7; V: TRBV6-1; D: NA; size: NA
CDR3: CAISESRAGGPSNEQYF; DNA: TGTGCCATCAGTGAGTCGAGGGCGGGAGGGCCAAGCAACGAGCAGTACTTC; J: TRBJ2-7; V: TRBV10-3; D: TRBD2; size: NA